What follows are 32 T cell receptor beta chains derived from one specimen sequenced in a study of T cells in Graves' hyperthyroidism and ophthalmopathy. TCR beta CDR3 regions were amplified from RNA transcripts. The TCR CDR3 first-round RT-PCR relied on the HTBI primer set. TCRdb independently ran MiXCR on the multiplex PCR reads; one entry per CDR3 protein. The sample includes over 500,000 distinct CDR3 sequences, 46% seen only once; the top ten take 44%. The sequencing sample was made of peripheral blood or thyroid tissue (not recorded which). The receptor source for this set is an adult woman with Graves' disease, either hyperthyroidism or ophthalmopathy (not recorded which).

The chain is built from TRBV20-1 and TRBJ1-4; 8 bases are a match to TRBD1. Germline trimming cut 3 bases from V and 6 bases from J; bases unmatched to any gene: 0. The CDR3 sequence is 12 residues long. Germline assignment: CDR1 DFQATT and CDR2 SNEGSKA (reference sequence). As DNA, the CDR3 is TGCAGTGCTAGGGACAGGGATGAAAAACTGTTTTTT. This codes for CSARDRDEKLFF.

With respect to this clonotype: An end of the junction does not agree with germline; a read error may underlie this. The rearrangement links TRBV7-9 to TRBJ1-1; D might be TRBD1 (6 bases). The CDR3 is 14 residues long. Germline V CDR1 and CDR2: SEHNR, FQNEAQ (reference sequence). CDR3 DNA: TGTGCTAGCAGAAAACGACAGGAAGGCTTTGAAGCTTTCTTT. Translating gives CASRKRQEGFEAFF.

This clonotype was counted many times. The CDR3 protein is CASSRQGGEPQHF. The CDR3 DNA follows: TGCGCCAGCAGCCGACAGGGTGGAGAGCCCCAGCATTTT. The J gene is TRBJ1-5, the V gene TRBV5-1, with 7 bases that match TRBD1. V trimming: 4 bases; J trimming: 8 bases; junction bases outside the gene matches: 6. The CDR3 extends over 13 amino acids. In germline, CDR1 is SGHRS, CDR2 YFSETQ.

The J gene is TRBJ2-5, the V gene TRBV10-2, with 8 bases that match TRBD2. Unmatched junction bases numbered 3, after V lost 3 bases and J lost 0 bases. There are 15 residues in the CDR3. The germline V gene encodes CDR1 WSHSY and CDR2 SAAADI. CDR3 nucleotides: TGCGCCAGCAGTGATATTAGCGGGAACCAAGAGACCCAGTACTTC. It is translated as CASSDISGNQETQYF.

This clonotype was seen more than once but under ten times. The junction and the germline gene differ at one end; a read error may be behind it. V and J are TRBV5-1 and TRBJ1-2; a possible D gene is TRBD1 (6 bases). CDR1 SGHRS and CDR2 YFSETQ come from the germline V gene. CDR3 length: 14 residues. DNA for the CDR3: TGCGCCAGCAGCTTGTGGACAGACCTCTATGACTACACCTTC. The encoded protein is CASSLWTDLYDYTF.

This clonotype came up many times. This rearrangement joins TRBV9 to TRBJ1-2, with a weak D call TRBD1 (5 bases). The V and J ends lost 0 bases and 6 bases respectively, with 15 bases between them. Germline V CDR1 and CDR2: SGDLS, YYNGEE. There are 15 residues in the CDR3. CDR3 residues: CASSVDVRQGNGYTF. The CDR3 DNA follows: TGTGCCAGCAGCGTAGACGTTCGGCAGGGAAATGGCTACACCTTC.

This clonotype was found a few times. V usage is TRBV29-1 and J usage is TRBJ2-6; the D gene is possibly TRBD1 (5 bases). The CDR3 totals 15 residues. V gave up 5 bases and J gave up 1 base, with 12 bases separating them. Germline CDR1 reads SQVTM; CDR2 reads ANQGSEA. The CDR3 loop reads CSVPSTESGANVLTF. The CDR3 nucleotides read TGCAGCGTTCCCTCGACAGAATCTGGGGCCAACGTCCTGACTTTC. Supplemented by reference TRBV29-1 and TRBJ2-6, the full variable domain reads SAVISQKPSRDICQRGTSLTIQCQVDSQVTMMFWYRQQPGQSLTLIATANQGSEATYESGFVIDKFPISRPNLTFSTLTVSNMSPEDSSIYLCSVPSTESGANVLTFGAGSRLTVL.

The rearrangement uses TRBV10-3 and TRBJ1-3; D is undetermined. The CDR3 spans 12 residues. Germline CDR1 reads ENHRY; CDR2 reads SYGVKD. With 4 bases removed from V and 6 bases from J, the gap between germline ends came to 7 bases. CDR3 amino acids: CAISGDKNTIYF. The CDR3, as DNA: TGTGCCATCAGTGGAGACAAAAACACCATATATTTT.

The V call is TRBV25-1, the J call TRBJ1-6; D possibly corresponds to TRBD1 (6 bases). Trimming took off 8 bases at V and 11 bases at J, with 13 bases between the two ends. In germline, CDR1 is MGHDK, CDR2 SYGVNS. The CDR3 runs to 12 residues. CDR3 loop: CASLPGHTPLHF. The CDR3 DNA is TGTGCCAGCTTACCGGGACACACACCCCTCCACTTT.

This clonotype was counted between two and nine times. The rearrangement uses TRBV7-9 and TRBJ1-2; D is undetermined. Germline CDR1 and CDR2: SEHNR and FQNEAQ (reference sequence). V was shortened by 4 bases and J by 6 bases, with 12 bases between the two germline ends. The CDR3 loop spans 13 amino acids. This CDR3 reads CASSSGLLNGYTF. The CDR3 DNA sequence: TGTGCCAGCAGCTCGGGCCTCCTTAATGGCTACACCTTC. The whole variable domain, filled in from reference TRBV7-9 and TRBJ1-2, reads DTGVSQNPRHKITKRGQNVTFRCDPISEHNRLYWYRQTLGQGPEFLTYFQNEAQLEKSRLLSDRFSAERPKGSFSTLEIQRTEQGDSAMYLCASSSGLLNGYTFGSGTRLTVV.

This clonotype has at least ten counts. This sequence joins TRBV29-1 and TRBJ1-1, with D perhaps TRBD1 (6 bases). V lost 7 bases to trimming and J lost 0 bases, with 12 bases between them. The length of the CDR3 is 13 residues. The germline gives CDR1 SQVTM, CDR2 ANQGSEA. The chain's CDR3 is CSGTAKMNTEAFF. The CDR3 nucleotides are TGCAGCGGGACAGCAAAAATGAACACTGAAGCTTTCTTT. Complete variable domain (other parts from reference TRBV29-1 and TRBJ1-1): SAVISQKPSRDICQRGTSLTIQCQVDSQVTMMFWYRQQPGQSLTLIATANQGSEATYESGFVIDKFPISRPNLTFSTLTVSNMSPEDSSIYLCSGTAKMNTEAFFGQGTRLTVV.

In this sample, this clonotype turned up a few times. The chain couples TRBV10-2 to TRBJ1-1, with a tentative D call TRBD1 (5 bases). CDR3 length: 13 amino acids. The V gene lost 2 bases and the J gene lost 4 bases, with 8 bases spanning the gap. Per germline, CDR1 WSHSY and CDR2 SAAADI. The CDR3 DNA follows: TGCGCCAGCAGTGAGGGGGGGACCACTGAAGCTTTCTTT. Translation: CASSEGGTTEAFF.

This sequence joins TRBV2 and TRBJ1-6; 9 bases align to TRBD1. CDR3 length equals 15 residues. Germline lookup yields CDR1 SNHLY and CDR2 FYNNEI. Trimming cost V 4 bases and J 17 bases; bases outside gene matches: 15. CDR3 in amino acids: CASSVYRGLAGAVHF. The CDR3 coding sequence is TGTGCCAGCAGTGTCTACAGGGGGCTGGCGGGAGCCGTCCACTTT.

In this sample, this clonotype turned up a few times. The CDR3 loop reads CASSERQGNTGELFF. The CDR3 nucleotides are TGTGCCAGCAGTGAACGACAGGGCAACACCGGGGAGCTGTTTTTT. The rearrangement joins TRBV6-1 to TRBJ2-2; 7 positions agree with TRBD1. Per germline, CDR1 MNHNS and CDR2 SASEGT. V gave up 2 bases and J gave up 2 bases; unmatched junction bases: 2. CDR3 size: 15 residues.

This clonotype was seen at least ten times. The V and J genes are TRBV2 and TRBJ2-2, with 7 bases identical to TRBD1. CDR3 length equals 15 residues. CDR1 and CDR2 (germline): SNHLY, FYNNEI. V trimming: 7 bases; J trimming: 0 bases; junction bases outside the gene matches: 5. CDR3 loop: CASKMGQTNTGELFF. The CDR3 DNA reads as TGTGCCAGCAAGATGGGACAGACGAACACCGGGGAGCTGTTTTTT. The complete variable domain, with remaining parts taken from reference TRBV2 and TRBJ2-2, reads EPEVTQTPSHQVTQMGQEVILRCVPISNHLYFYWYRQILGQKVEFLVSFYNNEISEKSEIFDDQFSVERPDGSNFTLKIRSTKLEDSAMYFCASKMGQTNTGELFFGEGSRLTVL.

This chain joins TRBV11-2 and TRBJ1-3; TRBD1 is a possible D gene (5 bases). V lost 5 bases to trimming and J lost 3 bases, with 14 bases between them. Germline values: CDR1 SGHAT, CDR2 FQNNGV. This CDR3 comprises 15 residues. The CDR3 DNA reads as TGTGCCAGCAGCCAGTGGGGCGTGGATGGAAACACCATATATTTT. It encodes CASSQWGVDGNTIYF.

This clonotype was recorded at least ten times. The chain employs TRBV7-6 and TRBJ2-2; TRBD2 matches 7 bases. The V segment lost 2 bases and the J segment 7 bases; nucleotides outside the gene matches: 7. Germline V gene data show CDR1 as SGHVS and CDR2 as FNYEAQ. This CDR3 has 15 residues. The CDR3 loop reads CASSLTHSGFGELFF. CDR3 nucleotide sequence: TGTGCCAGCAGCTTAACCCATAGCGGGTTCGGGGAGCTGTTTTTT.

In its sample, this clonotype was seen a few times. V usage is TRBV7-8 and J usage is TRBJ1-2, with D unresolved. V lost 5 bases and J 0 bases, leaving 16 bases between the germline ends. The CDR3 runs 16 residues. Germline-derived CDR1 and CDR2 are SGHVS and FQNEAQ. The CDR3 sequence: CASSIRAVETNYGYTF. The CDR3 coding sequence is TGTGCCAGCAGCATCCGGGCCGTTGAAACTAACTATGGCTACACCTTC.

This clonotype came up a few times. This rearrangement joins TRBV20-1 to TRBJ1-2; unclear D gene. This CDR3 comprises 14 residues. Trimming pared 0 bases from V and 0 bases from J, leaving 8 bases between. CDR1 and CDR2 from the germline V gene are DFQATT and SNEGSKA (reference sequence). The CDR3 DNA follows: TGCAGTGCTAGAGACGACGGAGCTAACTATGGCTACACCTTC. It specifies CSARDDGANYGYTF.

This clonotype was detected ten times or more. The V and J genes are TRBV7-9 and TRBJ1-4; a possible D gene is TRBD1 (6 bases). This CDR3 region has 15 residues. Trimming took 5 bases from V and 2 from J, leaving 12 bases between them. Germline-derived CDR1 and CDR2 are SEHNR and FQNEAQ (reference sequence). CDR3 nucleotides: TGTGCCAGCAGCCCACAGGGTGTGACTAATGAAAAACTGTTTTTT. Amino acid sequence: CASSPQGVTNEKLFF. The complete variable domain, with remaining parts taken from reference TRBV7-9 and TRBJ1-4, reads DTGVSQNPRHKITKRGQNVTFRCDPISEHNRLYWYRQTLGQGPEFLTYFQNEAQLEKSRLLSDRFSAERPKGSFSTLEIQRTEQGDSAMYLCASSPQGVTNEKLFFGSGTQLSVL.

The rearrangement links TRBV28 to TRBJ2-5; TRBD1 or TRBD2 may be the D gene (7 bases each). Germline loops: CDR1 MDHEN, CDR2 SYDVKM. The CDR3 is made up of 11 amino acids. The CDR3 DNA follows: TGTGCTTCAGGGGGGGTGGAGACCCAGTACTTC. It translates to CASGGVETQYF.

The chain couples TRBV7-9 to TRBJ2-5; maybe TRBD2 (6 bases). Trimming left V 4 bases short and J 4 bases short, with 19 bases between. From germline, CDR1 is SEHNR and CDR2 FQNEAQ (reference sequence). The CDR3 has 16 amino acids. The CDR3 loop reads CASSSESVAEPETQYF. CDR3 sequence (DNA): TGTGCCAGCAGCTCAGAAAGTGTAGCGGAACCAGAGACCCAGTACTTC.

The chain couples TRBV7-6 to TRBJ2-5; D is possibly TRBD2 (6 bases). The CDR3 runs 15 residues. Germline CDR1 reads SGHVS; CDR2 reads FNYEAQ. The V and J ends lost 1 base and 3 bases respectively, with 12 bases between them. The CDR3 spells CASSLDTGDKETQYF. CDR3 bases: TGTGCCAGCAGCTTAGATACGGGAGACAAAGAGACCCAGTACTTC.

This clonotype appeared many times. The CDR3 DNA reads as TGTGCCAGCACCCAACCGGGTGGAGAGACCCAGTACTTC. Amino acid sequence: CASTQPGGETQYF. The rearrangement links TRBV25-1 to TRBJ2-5, with D hard to call. From germline, CDR1 is MGHDK and CDR2 SYGVNS. V was cut by 7 bases and J by 4 bases, with 13 bases left in between. The CDR3 contains 13 residues.

The J gene is TRBJ1-5, the V gene TRBV7-9; no firm D call. Germline V gene data show CDR1 as SEHNR and CDR2 as FQNEAQ (reference sequence). The CDR3 runs 12 residues. V was pared by 4 bases and J by 5 bases, with 6 bases between. CDR3 coding DNA: TGTGCCAGCAGCTCAGGCCATCAGCCCCAGCATTTT. It translates to CASSSGHQPQHF.

This clonotype appeared a few times. V gene TRBV28 combines with J gene TRBJ1-5, with a possible D match to TRBD1 (6 bases). Germline V gene sequence: CDR1 MDHEN, CDR2 SYDVKM. The CDR3 runs 16 residues. Trimming shortened V by 5 bases and J by 0 bases, and 14 bases separated the two germline ends. The chain's CDR3 is CASSRTDRLSNQPQHF. CDR3 coding DNA: TGTGCCAGCAGTCGTACTGACAGGCTTAGCAATCAGCCCCAGCATTTT. The full variable domain, in which reference TRBV28 and TRBJ1-5 provide the parts outside the CDR3, is DVKVTQSSRYLVKRTGEKVFLECVQDMDHENMFWYRQDPGLGLRLIYFSYDVKMKEKGDIPEGYSVSREKKERFSLILESASTNQTSMYLCASSRTDRLSNQPQHFGDGTRLSIL.

This clonotype was recorded a few times. CDR3 in amino acids: CATSSRAGGSPGELFF. The CDR3, as DNA: TGTGCCACCAGCAGTCGAGCGGGAGGTTCACCCGGGGAGCTGTTTTTT. The chain joins TRBV15 to TRBJ2-2; 9 bases match TRBD2. CDR1 LNHNV and CDR2 YYDKDF come from the germline V gene (reference sequence). The CDR3 has 16 amino acids. The V segment lost 3 bases and the J segment 6 bases; nucleotides outside the gene matches: 8.

The chain links TRBV29-1 to TRBJ1-2, with 7 bases fitting TRBD1. Looked up from germline, CDR1 is SQVTM and CDR2 is ANQGSEA. The length of the CDR3 is 12 residues. V lost 2 bases to trimming and J lost 8 bases; unmatched junction nucleotides: 5. The CDR3 spells CSVESTGRGYTF. In DNA, the CDR3 is TGCAGCGTTGAATCGACAGGGAGGGGCTACACCTTC.

This clonotype occurred many times. V and J are TRBV7-9 and TRBJ1-4; perhaps TRBD1 as D (6 bases). Trimming removed 11 bases at V and 7 bases at J, with 14 bases between. Per the germline V gene, CDR1 is SEHNR and CDR2 is FQNEAQ (reference sequence). The CDR3 runs to 12 residues. The CDR3 bases are TGTGCCGGAGACAGGAGCGGTGAAAAACTGTTTTTT. Translating gives CAGDRSGEKLFF.

The CDR3 DNA reads TGTGCCGCCCCCACGTGGACCGGGGAGCTGTTTTTT. Its translation is CAAPTWTGELFF. This chain joins TRBV10-3 and TRBJ2-2; the D is unclear. Germline CDR1 and CDR2: ENHRY and SYGVKD. V gave up 11 bases and J gave up 5 bases, with 12 bases separating them. The CDR3 contains 12 residues.

CDR3 residues: CASSFDGDRGEQYF. The CDR3 nucleotides read TGTGCCAGCAGCTTTGACGGGGACCGAGGCGAGCAGTACTTC. The chain couples TRBV7-9 to TRBJ2-7; the D call may be TRBD1 or TRBD2 (5 bases each). CDR1 SEHNR and CDR2 FQNEAQ come from the germline V gene (reference sequence). The CDR3 contains 14 residues. V lost 3 bases and J 6 bases, leaving 15 bases between the germline ends.

This clonotype has ten or more counts. This chain connects TRBV9 to TRBJ2-5; weak D call: TRBD1 (6 bases). The CDR3 has 18 amino acids. Germline V lookup: CDR1 SGDLS, CDR2 YYNGEE. Deletions cut 4 bases from V and 2 bases from J, with 24 bases between. This CDR3 is CASSPSPAPRGDQETQYF. DNA for the CDR3: TGTGCCAGCAGCCCCTCCCCCGCCCCCAGGGGTGATCAAGAGACCCAGTACTTC.